The rows below give T cell receptor beta chains drawn from one sample of a study of memory B cells and T cells in multiple sclerosis. Data came from immunoSEQ multiplex PCR; TCRdb stores just in-frame clones and leaves some out. The sample carries just over 650 clones, about 79% recorded once. Sequencing input: brain tissue. These receptor sequences come from a human donor with multiple sclerosis. Each CDR3 is given with its conserved first and last residue. Fields, in order: clone size, CDR3 length, D gene, J gene, V gene, CDR3 DNA, CDR3 protein. The D gene is left open where the match is weak. The size of a clone is reported for some rows only, either as once, few or many, or as a class for expanded clones.

clone size: NA
CDR3 length: 16
D gene: TRBD1
J gene: TRBJ1-1
V gene: TRBV9
CDR3 DNA: TGTGCCAGCAGCGATAACAGGGGGCTGGCGAACACTGAAGCTTTCTTT
CDR3 protein: CASSDNRGLANTEAFF

clone size: NA
CDR3 length: 13
D gene: NA
J gene: TRBJ2-3
V gene: TRBV7-6
CDR3 DNA: TGTGCCTCTCAAGCAGGGGTGACAGATACGCAGTATTTT
CDR3 protein: CASQAGVTDTQYF

clone size: NA
CDR3 length: 15
D gene: NA
J gene: TRBJ1-3
V gene: TRBV2
CDR3 DNA: TGTGCCAGCAGGGGGGGACTGAGCTCTGGAAACACCATATATTTT
CDR3 protein: CASRGGLSSGNTIYF

clone size: once
CDR3 length: 12
D gene: TRBD1
J gene: TRBJ2-1
V gene: TRBV29-1
CDR3 DNA: TGCAGCGTTGAAGAGGACAGGGTAGAGCAGTTCTTC
CDR3 protein: CSVEEDRVEQFF

clone size: NA
CDR3 length: 15
D gene: TRBD1
J gene: TRBJ1-2
V gene: TRBV28
CDR3 DNA: TGTGCCAGCAGTTCAACGTGGGGACAGGAGTATGGCTACACCTTC
CDR3 protein: CASSSTWGQEYGYTF

clone size: NA
CDR3 length: 15
D gene: NA
J gene: TRBJ2-7
V gene: TRBV5-6
CDR3 DNA: TGTGCCAGCAGCCCCAGGACAGCACTCTCCTACGAGCAGTACTTC
CDR3 protein: CASSPRTALSYEQYF

clone size: NA
CDR3 length: 14
D gene: NA
J gene: TRBJ2-3
V gene: TRBV4-2
CDR3 DNA: TGTGCCAGCAGCCAAGATATCGGGACAGATACGCAGTATTTT
CDR3 protein: CASSQDIGTDTQYF

clone size: NA
CDR3 length: 15
D gene: NA
J gene: TRBJ2-7
V gene: TRBV9
CDR3 DNA: TGTGCCAGCAGCGTAGGGCCAGGATCTTCCTACGAGCAGTACTTC
CDR3 protein: CASSVGPGSSYEQYF

clone size: NA
CDR3 length: 16
D gene: NA
J gene: TRBJ1-2
V gene: TRBV16
CDR3 DNA: TGTGCCAGCAGCCAATTCGGAAAGTACAGTGGCTATGGCTACACCTTC
CDR3 protein: CASSQFGKYSGYGYTF

clone size: NA
CDR3 length: 14
D gene: NA
J gene: TRBJ1-2
V gene: TRBV2
CDR3 DNA: TGTGCCAGCAGCCCGGGACATCTCTCCTATGGCTACACCTTC
CDR3 protein: CASSPGHLSYGYTF

clone size: once
CDR3 length: 15
D gene: TRBD2
J gene: TRBJ2-3
V gene: TRBV2
CDR3 DNA: TGTGCCAGCAGTGAAGGCGGGGGGGCGACAGATACGCAGTATTTT
CDR3 protein: CASSEGGGATDTQYF

clone size: NA
CDR3 length: 15
D gene: NA
J gene: TRBJ2-5
V gene: TRBV28
CDR3 DNA: TGTGCCAGCAGTGCCCGGGTGAGGCGACAAGAGACCCAGTACTTC
CDR3 protein: CASSARVRRQETQYF

clone size: once
CDR3 length: 13
D gene: NA
J gene: TRBJ1-2
V gene: TRBV6-5
CDR3 DNA: TGTGCCAGCAGTTATACAGGGTCCTATGGCTACACCTTC
CDR3 protein: CASSYTGSYGYTF

clone size: NA
CDR3 length: 18
D gene: TRBD1
J gene: TRBJ2-3
V gene: TRBV29-1
CDR3 DNA: TGCAGCGTTGAGTTTGTAACGGGACAGGATGTGGGCACAGATACGCAGTATTTT
CDR3 protein: CSVEFVTGQDVGTDTQYF

clone size: once
CDR3 length: 16
D gene: TRBD2
J gene: TRBJ2-1
V gene: TRBV18
CDR3 DNA: TGTGCCAGCTCACCACCTGAGCGGGGGGGCTTCAATGAGCAGTTCTTC
CDR3 protein: CASSPPERGGFNEQFF

clone size: NA
CDR3 length: 13
D gene: NA
J gene: TRBJ2-2
V gene: TRBV7-2
CDR3 DNA: TGTGCCAGCAGCTTCTTTTTGGGCCAAGAGCTGTTTTTT
CDR3 protein: CASSFFLGQELFF

clone size: NA
CDR3 length: 13
D gene: TRBD2
J gene: TRBJ2-7
V gene: TRBV29-1
CDR3 DNA: TGCAGCGTGCGGGGGGGTGACTCCTACGAGCAGTACTTC
CDR3 protein: CSVRGGDSYEQYF

clone size: once
CDR3 length: 16
D gene: NA
J gene: TRBJ1-5
V gene: TRBV2
CDR3 DNA: TGTGCCAGCAGTGGGGGCGTAGGGGGGGGCAATCAGCCCCAGCATTTT
CDR3 protein: CASSGGVGGGNQPQHF

clone size: once
CDR3 length: 14
D gene: TRBD1
J gene: TRBJ1-3
V gene: TRBV28
CDR3 DNA: TGTGCCAGCAGAATACAGGGGACTGGAAACACCATATATTTT
CDR3 protein: CASRIQGTGNTIYF

clone size: NA
CDR3 length: 15
D gene: TRBD1
J gene: TRBJ2-3
V gene: TRBV5-5
CDR3 DNA: TGTGCCAGCAGTACCGGGACAGGGGGTTCAGATACGCAGTATTTT
CDR3 protein: CASSTGTGGSDTQYF

clone size: NA
CDR3 length: 14
D gene: TRBD1
J gene: TRBJ1-4
V gene: TRBV6-6
CDR3 DNA: TGTGCCAGCAGCCCTCCGGGACAGGGGGTAAAACTGTTTTTT
CDR3 protein: CASSPPGQGVKLFF

clone size: NA
CDR3 length: 16
D gene: NA
J gene: TRBJ1-2
V gene: TRBV1
CDR3 DNA: TGCACCAGCAGGGGATTCTTGGGGGGGCTCGGCTATGGCTACACCTTC
CDR3 protein: CTSRGFLGGLGYGYTF

clone size: NA
CDR3 length: 15
D gene: NA
J gene: TRBJ1-5
V gene: TRBV2
CDR3 DNA: TGTGCCAGCAGTGAATCAGCAGGGGCCGGACCGCCCCAGCATTTT
CDR3 protein: CASSESAGAGPPQHF

clone size: NA
CDR3 length: 16
D gene: NA
J gene: TRBJ2-2
V gene: TRBV11-2
CDR3 DNA: TGTGCCAGCAGCTTAGTGGCCTCTCCGAACACCGGGGAGCTGTTTTTT
CDR3 protein: CASSLVASPNTGELFF

clone size: NA
CDR3 length: 14
D gene: NA
J gene: TRBJ1-5
V gene: TRBV11-2
CDR3 DNA: TGTGCCAGCAGCTCCGGAGCCAGGGGTCAGCCCCAGCATTTT
CDR3 protein: CASSSGARGQPQHF

clone size: NA
CDR3 length: 15
D gene: NA
J gene: TRBJ1-1
V gene: TRBV27
CDR3 DNA: TGTGCCAGCCGCACGCCCGGCAGGATGAACACTGAAGCTTTCTTT
CDR3 protein: CASRTPGRMNTEAFF

clone size: few
CDR3 length: 16
D gene: TRBD1
J gene: TRBJ2-1
V gene: TRBV10-3
CDR3 DNA: TGTGCCATCAGTGACCCGAATCTGGACAGGTACAATGAGCAGTTCTTC
CDR3 protein: CAISDPNLDRYNEQFF

clone size: NA
CDR3 length: 15
D gene: TRBD2
J gene: TRBJ2-3
V gene: TRBV6-5
CDR3 DNA: TGTGCCAGCGGTGGCGGGACTAGCGGCACAGATACGCAGTATTTT
CDR3 protein: CASGGGTSGTDTQYF

clone size: large
CDR3 length: 16
D gene: NA
J gene: TRBJ1-4
V gene: TRBV28
CDR3 DNA: TGTGCCAGCAGTTTGTTCGATAGGGGAGGTAATGAAAAACTGTTTTTT
CDR3 protein: CASSLFDRGGNEKLFF

clone size: NA
CDR3 length: 16
D gene: TRBD2
J gene: TRBJ2-5
V gene: TRBV29-1
CDR3 DNA: TGCAGCGTTGCACCGGGACTAGCGGGAGCGCAAGAGACCCAGTACTTC
CDR3 protein: CSVAPGLAGAQETQYF

clone size: NA
CDR3 length: 14
D gene: NA
J gene: TRBJ1-1
V gene: TRBV30
CDR3 DNA: TGTGCCTGGAGTCCGGGACTCATGAACACTGAAGCTTTCTTT
CDR3 protein: CAWSPGLMNTEAFF

clone size: NA
CDR3 length: 14
D gene: TRBD1
J gene: TRBJ1-1
V gene: TRBV5-5
CDR3 DNA: TGTGCCAGCAGCTTGGTGGCCGGGACAGGTGAAGCTTTCTTT
CDR3 protein: CASSLVAGTGEAFF

clone size: NA
CDR3 length: 15
D gene: NA
J gene: TRBJ2-7
V gene: TRBV2
CDR3 DNA: TGTGCCAGCAGAACCCCCGACGGACTAAAATACGAGCAGTACTTC
CDR3 protein: CASRTPDGLKYEQYF

clone size: NA
CDR3 length: 16
D gene: TRBD1
J gene: TRBJ1-2
V gene: TRBV29-1
CDR3 DNA: TGCAGCGTTGAAATTTCGAAGGGGACAGGGAACTATGGCTACACCTTC
CDR3 protein: CSVEISKGTGNYGYTF

clone size: few
CDR3 length: 14
D gene: TRBD1
J gene: TRBJ2-5
V gene: TRBV29-1
CDR3 DNA: TGCAGCGTTGAAGGACAGGGGGCAAGCGAGACCCAGTACTTC
CDR3 protein: CSVEGQGASETQYF

clone size: NA
CDR3 length: 15
D gene: NA
J gene: TRBJ2-5
V gene: TRBV7-3
CDR3 DNA: TGTGCCAGCAGCAGTACCGGGACACTCCAAGAGACCCAGTACTTC
CDR3 protein: CASSSTGTLQETQYF

clone size: NA
CDR3 length: 15
D gene: TRBD1
J gene: TRBJ1-4
V gene: TRBV18
CDR3 DNA: TGTGCCAGCTCACCGACAGGGGAGACTAATGAAAAACTGTTTTTT
CDR3 protein: CASSPTGETNEKLFF

clone size: NA
CDR3 length: 16
D gene: NA
J gene: TRBJ2-1
V gene: TRBV4-1
CDR3 DNA: TGCGCCAGCAGCCGGATAGGACATACCGCCTACAATGAGCAGTTCTTC
CDR3 protein: CASSRIGHTAYNEQFF

clone size: NA
CDR3 length: 18
D gene: NA
J gene: TRBJ1-1
V gene: TRBV5-8
CDR3 DNA: TGTGCCAGCAGCGCATCGATCCGGGATCTGGACGTGAACACTGAAGCTTTCTTT
CDR3 protein: CASSASIRDLDVNTEAFF

clone size: NA
CDR3 length: 15
D gene: NA
J gene: TRBJ2-1
V gene: TRBV2
CDR3 DNA: TGTGCCAGCAGTTCGGATTGGAGCTCCTACAATGAGCAGTTCTTC
CDR3 protein: CASSSDWSSYNEQFF

clone size: NA
CDR3 length: 14
D gene: NA
J gene: TRBJ2-7
V gene: TRBV5-1
CDR3 DNA: TGCGCCAGCAGCTCCGTACTAGACTCCTACGAGCAGTACTTC
CDR3 protein: CASSSVLDSYEQYF

clone size: once
CDR3 length: 18
D gene: NA
J gene: TRBJ1-6
V gene: TRBV28
CDR3 DNA: TGTGCCAGCAGTCCCCTAAGATTGGGTGCGGCCTATAATTCACCCCTCCACTTT
CDR3 protein: CASSPLRLGAAYNSPLHF